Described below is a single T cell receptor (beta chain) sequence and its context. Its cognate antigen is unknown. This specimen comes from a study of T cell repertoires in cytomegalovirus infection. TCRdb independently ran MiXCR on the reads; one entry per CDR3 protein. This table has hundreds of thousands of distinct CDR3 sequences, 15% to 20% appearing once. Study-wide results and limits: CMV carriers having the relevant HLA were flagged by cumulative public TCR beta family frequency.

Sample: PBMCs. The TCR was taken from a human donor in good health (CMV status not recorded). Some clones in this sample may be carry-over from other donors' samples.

CDR3 loop: CASSLGTGLANYGYTF. CDR3 nucleotides: TGTGCCAGCAGCTTGGGAACAGGGTTGGCTAACTATGGCTACACCTTC. This chain uses TRBV5-6 with TRBJ1-2; weak D call: TRBD1 (6 bases). Trimming left V 0 bases short and J 0 bases short, with 12 bases between. Looked up from germline, CDR1 is SGHDT and CDR2 is YYEEEE. The CDR3 has 16 amino acids.